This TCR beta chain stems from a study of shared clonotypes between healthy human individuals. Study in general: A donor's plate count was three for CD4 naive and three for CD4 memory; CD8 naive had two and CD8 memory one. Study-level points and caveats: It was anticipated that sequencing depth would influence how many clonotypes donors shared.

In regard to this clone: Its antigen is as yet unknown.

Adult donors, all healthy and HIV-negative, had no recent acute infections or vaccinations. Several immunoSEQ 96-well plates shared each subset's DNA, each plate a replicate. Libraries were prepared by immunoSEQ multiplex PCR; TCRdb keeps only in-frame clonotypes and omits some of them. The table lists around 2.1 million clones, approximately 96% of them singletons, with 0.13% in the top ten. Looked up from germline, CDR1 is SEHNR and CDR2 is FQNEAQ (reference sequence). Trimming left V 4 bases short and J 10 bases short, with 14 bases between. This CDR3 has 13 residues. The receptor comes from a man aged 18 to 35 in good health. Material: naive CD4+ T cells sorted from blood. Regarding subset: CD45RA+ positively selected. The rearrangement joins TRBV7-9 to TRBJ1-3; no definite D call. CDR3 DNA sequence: TGTGCCAGCAGCTCTTCGGGCCCGGGTACCATATATTTT. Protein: CASSSSGPGTIYF.